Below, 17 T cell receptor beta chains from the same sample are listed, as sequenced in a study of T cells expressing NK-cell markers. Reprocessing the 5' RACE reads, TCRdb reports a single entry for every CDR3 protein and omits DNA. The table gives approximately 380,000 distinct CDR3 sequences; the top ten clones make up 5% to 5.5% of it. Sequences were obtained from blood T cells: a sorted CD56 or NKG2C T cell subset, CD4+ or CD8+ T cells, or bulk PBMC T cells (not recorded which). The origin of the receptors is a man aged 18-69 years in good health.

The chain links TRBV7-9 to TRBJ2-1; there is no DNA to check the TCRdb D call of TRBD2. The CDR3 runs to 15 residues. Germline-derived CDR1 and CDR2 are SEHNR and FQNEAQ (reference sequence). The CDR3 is CASSSSGRGVSEQFF. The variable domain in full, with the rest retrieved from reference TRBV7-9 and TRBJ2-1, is DTGVSQNPRHKITKRGQNVTFRCDPISEHNRLYWYRQTLGQGPEFLTYFQNEAQLEKSRLLSDRFSAERPKGSFSTLEIQRTEQGDSAMYLCASSSSGRGVSEQFFGPGTRLTVL.

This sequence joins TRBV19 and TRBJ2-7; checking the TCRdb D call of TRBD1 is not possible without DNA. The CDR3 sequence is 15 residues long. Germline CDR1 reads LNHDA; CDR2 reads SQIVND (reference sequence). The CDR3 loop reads CASSMSAGGSYEQYF. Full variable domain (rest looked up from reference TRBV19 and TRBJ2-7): DGGITQSPKYLFRKEGQNVTLSCEQNLNHDAMYWYRQDPGQGLRLIYYSQIVNDFQKGDIAEGYSVSREKKESFPLTVTSAQKNPTAFYLCASSMSAGGSYEQYFGPGTRLTVT.

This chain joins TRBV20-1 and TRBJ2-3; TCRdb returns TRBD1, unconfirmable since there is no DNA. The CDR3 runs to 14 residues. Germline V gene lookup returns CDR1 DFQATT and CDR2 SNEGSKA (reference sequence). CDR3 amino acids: CSAKNTLGTDTQYF.

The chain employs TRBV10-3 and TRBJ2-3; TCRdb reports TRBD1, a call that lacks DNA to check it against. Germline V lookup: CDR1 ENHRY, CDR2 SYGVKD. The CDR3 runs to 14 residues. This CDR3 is CAIGLGGPGDTQYF.

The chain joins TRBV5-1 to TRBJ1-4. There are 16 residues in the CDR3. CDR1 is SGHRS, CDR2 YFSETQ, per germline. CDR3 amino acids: CASSLDGGATNEKLFF.

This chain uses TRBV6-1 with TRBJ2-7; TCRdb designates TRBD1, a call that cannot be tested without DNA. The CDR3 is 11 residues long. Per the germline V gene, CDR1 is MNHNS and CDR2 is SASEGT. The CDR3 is CATDRLGEQYF.

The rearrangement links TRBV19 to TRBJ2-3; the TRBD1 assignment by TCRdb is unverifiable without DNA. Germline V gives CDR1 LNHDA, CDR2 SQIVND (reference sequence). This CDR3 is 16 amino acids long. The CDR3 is CASSMGGRGITDTQYF.

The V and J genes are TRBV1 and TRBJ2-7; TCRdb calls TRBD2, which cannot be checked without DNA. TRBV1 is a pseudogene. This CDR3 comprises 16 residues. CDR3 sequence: CTSSHEHPQRMYEQYF.

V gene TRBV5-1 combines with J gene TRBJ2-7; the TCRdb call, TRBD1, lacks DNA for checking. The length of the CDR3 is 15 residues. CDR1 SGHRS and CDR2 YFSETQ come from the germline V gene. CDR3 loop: CASSTNPGSSYEQYF.

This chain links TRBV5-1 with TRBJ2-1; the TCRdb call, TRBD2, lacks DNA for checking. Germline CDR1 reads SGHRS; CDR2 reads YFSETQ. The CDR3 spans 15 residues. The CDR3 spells CASSTPGLAINEQFF.

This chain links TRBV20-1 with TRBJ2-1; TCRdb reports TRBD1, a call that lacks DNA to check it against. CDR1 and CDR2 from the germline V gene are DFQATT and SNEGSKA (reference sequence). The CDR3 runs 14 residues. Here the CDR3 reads CSARGPRFENEQFF.

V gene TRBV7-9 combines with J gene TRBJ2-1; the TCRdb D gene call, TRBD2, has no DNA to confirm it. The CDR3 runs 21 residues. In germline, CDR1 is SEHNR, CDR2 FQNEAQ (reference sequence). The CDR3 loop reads CASSLRPIGGGGASLYNEQFF.

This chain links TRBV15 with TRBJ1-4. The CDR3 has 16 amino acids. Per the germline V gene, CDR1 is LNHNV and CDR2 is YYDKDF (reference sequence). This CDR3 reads CATSRGFVATNEKLFF. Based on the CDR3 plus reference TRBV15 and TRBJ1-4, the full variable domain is DAMVIQNPRYQVTQFGKPVTLSCSQTLNHNVMYWYQQKSSQAPKLLFHYYDKDFNNEADTPDNFQSRRPNTSFCFLDIRSPGLGDTAMYLCATSRGFVATNEKLFFGSGTQLSVL.

The CDR3 here is CASSEEGGRTEAFF. The genes are TRBV2 and TRBJ1-1; the D call of TRBD1 rests on TCRdb alone, since no DNA is present to check it. There are 14 residues in the CDR3. Germline-derived CDR1 and CDR2 are SNHLY and FYNNEI. Full variable domain (outside the CDR3, taken from reference TRBV2 and TRBJ1-1): EPEVTQTPSHQVTQMGQEVILRCVPISNHLYFYWYRQILGQKVEFLVSFYNNEISEKSEIFDDQFSVERPDGSNFTLKIRSTKLEDSAMYFCASSEEGGRTEAFFGQGTRLTVV.

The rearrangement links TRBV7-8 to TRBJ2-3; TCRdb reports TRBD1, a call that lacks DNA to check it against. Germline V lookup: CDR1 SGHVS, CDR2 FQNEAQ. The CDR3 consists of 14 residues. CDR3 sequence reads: CASSKTALTDTQYF.

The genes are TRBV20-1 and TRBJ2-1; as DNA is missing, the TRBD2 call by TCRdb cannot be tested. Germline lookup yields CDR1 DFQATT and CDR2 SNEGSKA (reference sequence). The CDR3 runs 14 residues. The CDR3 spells CSAGLAGAHNEQFF.

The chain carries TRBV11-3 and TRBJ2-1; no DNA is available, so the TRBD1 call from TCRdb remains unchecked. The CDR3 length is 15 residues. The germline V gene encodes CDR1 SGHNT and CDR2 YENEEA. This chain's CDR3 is CASSLGRLLINEQFF.